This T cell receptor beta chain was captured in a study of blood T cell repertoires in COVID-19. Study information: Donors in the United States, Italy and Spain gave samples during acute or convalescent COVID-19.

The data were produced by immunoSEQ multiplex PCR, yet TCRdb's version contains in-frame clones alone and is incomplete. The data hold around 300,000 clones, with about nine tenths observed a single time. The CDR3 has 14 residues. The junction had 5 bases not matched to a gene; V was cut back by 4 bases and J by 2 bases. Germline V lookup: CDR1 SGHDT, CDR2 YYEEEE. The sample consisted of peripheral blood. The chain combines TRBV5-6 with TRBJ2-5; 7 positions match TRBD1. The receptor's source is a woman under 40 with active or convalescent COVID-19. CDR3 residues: CASSRGQLQETQYF. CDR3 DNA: TGTGCCAGCAGCAGGGGACAGCTACAAGAGACCCAGTACTTC.